This TCR beta chain is from a study of human T cells and chemical hapten exposure. Methods used by the authors: Samples had a median of around 100,000 TCRs, ranging about 20,000 to 700,000. Each CDR3 protein gets one entry after TCRdb re-called the RACE reads with MiXCR. TCRdb's processing, not the authors', yielded these V and J calls. There are fewer than 150,000 distinct CDR3 sequences in the sample; about 10% occur only once, and around 1.4% lies in the top ten. Germline CDR1 and CDR2: SGHNT and YENEEA. The CDR3 extends over 15 amino acids. V was cut by 7 bases and J by 4 bases, with 18 bases left in between. As to time point: patch test 2, 6 weeks after DPC sensitization. Treatment specified: therapeutic diphenylcyclopropenone sensitization with weekly scalp DPC.

This receptor was obtained from a woman aged 45-60 years with alopecia areata. Some clones in this sample may be carry-over from other donors' samples. The input for sequencing was whole blood, taken in connection with sensitization to the hapten diphenylcyclopropenone (DPC). This rearrangement joins TRBV11-3 to TRBJ2-3, with D possibly being TRBD2 (5 bases). CDR3 sequence: CASMAGPQAPDTQYF. DNA of the CDR3: TGTGCCAGCATGGCGGGCCCTCAAGCCCCAGATACGCAGTATTTT. Full variable domain (rest looked up from reference TRBV11-3 and TRBJ2-3): EAGVVQSPRYKIIEKKQPVAFWCNPISGHNTLYWYLQNLGQGPELLIRYENEEAVDDSQLPKDRFSAERLKGVDSTLKIQPAELGDSAVYLCASMAGPQAPDTQYFGPGTRLTVL.